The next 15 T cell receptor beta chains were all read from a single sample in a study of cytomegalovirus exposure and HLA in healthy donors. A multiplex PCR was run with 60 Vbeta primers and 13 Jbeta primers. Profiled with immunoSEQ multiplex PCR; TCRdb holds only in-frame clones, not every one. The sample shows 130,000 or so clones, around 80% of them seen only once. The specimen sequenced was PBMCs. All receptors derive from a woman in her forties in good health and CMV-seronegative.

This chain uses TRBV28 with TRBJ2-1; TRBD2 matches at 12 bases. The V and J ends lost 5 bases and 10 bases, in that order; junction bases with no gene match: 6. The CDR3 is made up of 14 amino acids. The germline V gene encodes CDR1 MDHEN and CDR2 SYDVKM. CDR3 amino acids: CASSASGRAREQFF. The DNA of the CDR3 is TGTGCCAGCAGTGCTAGCGGGAGGGCCCGGGAGCAGTTCTTC.

CDR3 bases: TGTGCCACCAGCAGGGATAACAGGGGAATTCAGCCCCAGCATTTT. It specifies CATSRDNRGIQPQHF. This sequence joins TRBV15 and TRBJ1-5; 7 nucleotides match TRBD1. Per the germline V gene, CDR1 is LNHNV and CDR2 is YYDKDF (reference sequence). V gave up 3 bases and J gave up 6 bases; unmatched junction bases: 8. The CDR3 is 15 residues long.

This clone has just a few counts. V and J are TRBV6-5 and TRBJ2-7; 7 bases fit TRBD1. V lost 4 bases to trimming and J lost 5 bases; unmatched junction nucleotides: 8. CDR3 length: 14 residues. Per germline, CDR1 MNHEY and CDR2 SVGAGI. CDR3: CASSFRDSAHEQYF. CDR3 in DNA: TGTGCCAGCAGTTTCCGGGACAGCGCCCACGAGCAGTACTTC.

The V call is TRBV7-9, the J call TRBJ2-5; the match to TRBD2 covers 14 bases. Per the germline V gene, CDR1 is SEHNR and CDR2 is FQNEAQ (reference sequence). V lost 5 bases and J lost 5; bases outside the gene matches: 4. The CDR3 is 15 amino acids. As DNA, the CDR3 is TGTGCCAGCAGCGGACTAGCGGGAGGTCGGGAGACCCAGTACTTC. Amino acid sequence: CASSGLAGGRETQYF.

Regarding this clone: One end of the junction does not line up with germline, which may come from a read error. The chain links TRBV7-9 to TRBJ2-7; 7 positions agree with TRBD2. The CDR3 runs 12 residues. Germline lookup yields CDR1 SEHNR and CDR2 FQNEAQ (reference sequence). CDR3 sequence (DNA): TGTTCCAGCAGCTGGGACTACTACGAGCAGTACTTC. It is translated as CSSSWDYYEQYF.

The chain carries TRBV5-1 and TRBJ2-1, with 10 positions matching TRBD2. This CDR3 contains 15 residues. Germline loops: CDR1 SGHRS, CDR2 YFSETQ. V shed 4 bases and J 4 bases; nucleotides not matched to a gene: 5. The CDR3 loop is CASSTLAGDYNEQFF. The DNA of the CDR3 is TGCGCCAGCAGCACCCTAGCGGGGGATTACAATGAGCAGTTCTTC. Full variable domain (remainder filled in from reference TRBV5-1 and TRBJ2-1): KAGVTQTPRYLIKTRGQQVTLSCSPISGHRSVSWYQQTPGQGLQFLFEYFSETQRNKGNFPGRFSGRQFSNSRSEMNVSTLELGDSALYLCASSTLAGDYNEQFFGPGTRLTVL.

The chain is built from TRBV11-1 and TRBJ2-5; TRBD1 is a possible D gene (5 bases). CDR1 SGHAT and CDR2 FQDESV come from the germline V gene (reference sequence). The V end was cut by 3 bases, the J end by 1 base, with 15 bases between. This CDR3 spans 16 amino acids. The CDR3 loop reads CASSFPQGECQETQYF. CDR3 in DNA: TGTGCCAGCAGCTTTCCGCAGGGCGAGTGCCAAGAGACCCAGTACTTC.

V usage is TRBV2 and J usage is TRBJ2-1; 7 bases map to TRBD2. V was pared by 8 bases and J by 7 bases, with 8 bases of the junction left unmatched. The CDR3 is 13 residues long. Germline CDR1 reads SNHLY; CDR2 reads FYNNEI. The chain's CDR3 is CASLGREGNEQFF. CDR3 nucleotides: TGTGCCAGCTTAGGGAGGGAAGGGAATGAGCAGTTCTTC.

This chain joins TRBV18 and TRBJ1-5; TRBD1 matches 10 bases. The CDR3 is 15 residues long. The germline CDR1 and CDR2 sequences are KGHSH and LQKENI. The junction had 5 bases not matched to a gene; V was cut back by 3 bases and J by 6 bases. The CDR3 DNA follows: TGTGCCAGCTCACCGACAGGGGGCAAGGGTCAGCCCCAGCATTTT. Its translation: CASSPTGGKGQPQHF.

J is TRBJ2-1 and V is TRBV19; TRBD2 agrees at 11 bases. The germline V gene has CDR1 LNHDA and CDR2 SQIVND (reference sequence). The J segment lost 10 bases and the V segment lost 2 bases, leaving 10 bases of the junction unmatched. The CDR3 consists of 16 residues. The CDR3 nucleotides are TGTGCCAGTAGTATACTTAGCGGGAGGGCCCCGCGGGAGCAGTTCTTC. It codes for CASSILSGRAPREQFF.

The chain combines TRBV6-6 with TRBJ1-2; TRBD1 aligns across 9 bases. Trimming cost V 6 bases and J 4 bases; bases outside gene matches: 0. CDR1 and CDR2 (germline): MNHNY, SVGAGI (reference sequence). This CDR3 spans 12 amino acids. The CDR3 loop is CASRDRGYGYTF. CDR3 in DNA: TGTGCCAGCAGGGACAGGGGCTATGGCTACACCTTC.

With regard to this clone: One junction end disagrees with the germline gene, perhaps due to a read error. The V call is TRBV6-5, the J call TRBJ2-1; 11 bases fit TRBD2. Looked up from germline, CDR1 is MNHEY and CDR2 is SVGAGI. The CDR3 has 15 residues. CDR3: CASSPGPTSGVERFF. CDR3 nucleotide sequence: TGTGCCAGCAGTCCTGGCCCGACTAGCGGGGTTGAGCGGTTCTTC.

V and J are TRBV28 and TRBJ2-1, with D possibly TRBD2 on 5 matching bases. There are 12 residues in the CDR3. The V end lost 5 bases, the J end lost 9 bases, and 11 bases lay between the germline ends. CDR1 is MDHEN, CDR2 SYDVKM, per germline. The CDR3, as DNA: TGTGCCAGCAGTCGGCCTAGCTGTGAGCAGTTCTTC. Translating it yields CASSRPSCEQFF.

The CDR3 nucleotides read TGTGCCAGCAGTTATTCACGACTAGAGACCCAGTACTTC. Protein sequence: CASSYSRLETQYF. V is TRBV6-5 and J is TRBJ2-5; D unclear. V was shortened by 3 bases and J by 4 bases, with 9 bases between the two germline ends. This CDR3 region has 13 residues. CDR1 is MNHEY and CDR2 is SVGAGI in the germline V gene.

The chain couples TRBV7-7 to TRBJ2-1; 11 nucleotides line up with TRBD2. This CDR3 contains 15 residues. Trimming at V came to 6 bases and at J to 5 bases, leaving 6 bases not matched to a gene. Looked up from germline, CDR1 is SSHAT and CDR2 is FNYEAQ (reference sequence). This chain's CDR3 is CASSPGTSGHNEQFF. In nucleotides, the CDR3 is TGTGCCAGCAGTCCCGGGACTAGCGGCCACAATGAGCAGTTCTTC.